This T cell receptor (beta chain) was recorded in a study of a mutant IDH1 vaccine in newly diagnosed glioma. Whole-study context: The start of vaccination came 4-6 weeks after radiotherapy alone, or with temozolomide cycles. Before enrollment, the patients had been treated with radiotherapy alone, temozolomide alone, or both together. Most of them had received both.

Assay: immunoSEQ multiplex PCR; the TCRdb copy retains only in-frame clones and omits some. The sample comprises approximately 61,000 clones, about four fifths of which are singletons, and 5% to 6.5% rests with the top ten. On this clone itself: Its antigen is not identified.

Time point here: week 11, during vaccination. Doses consisted of 300 ug of mutant IDH1 20-mer peptide each, paired with topical imiquimod. Germline V gives CDR1 LNHDA, CDR2 SQIVND (reference sequence). Trimming stripped 7 bases from V and 3 bases from J, with 15 bases between. The CDR3 spans 14 residues. The sequence derives from a man aged 45 to 65 with glioma. The chain uses TRBV19 and TRBJ1-1, with TRBD1 as a possible D gene (5 bases). The sample consisted of PBMCs, taken from a glioma patient whose treatment included an IDH1 peptide vaccine. The CDR3 DNA reads TGTGCCAGTACCCCAGGGAATCTGTACACTGAAGCTTTCTTT. Its protein is CASTPGNLYTEAFF.